Shown below are 11 T cell receptor beta chains from a single sample sequenced in a study of blood T cell repertoires in COVID-19 (dated by TCRdb to the early 2020s). Libraries came from the immunoSEQ multiplex PCR assay. TCRdb provides this immuneACCESS table in a form limited to in-frame rearrangements. Some clones are lacking; in checked studies, under half of them reflect an unresolved V gene, and why the rest are absent is not known. For this sample there are approximately 300,000 clones; less than 85% appear just once. The ten largest clones represent under 2% of the sample. The specimen sequenced was PBMCs or T cells enriched from blood (not recorded which). The receptors derive from a woman aged 25-40 years who had been exposed to COVID-19.

V is TRBV28 and J is TRBJ1-2, with 8 bases lining up with TRBD1. V gave up 2 bases and J gave up 4 bases; unmatched junction bases: 6. Germline CDR1 MDHEN, CDR2 SYDVKM. The CDR3 is 15 residues long. The DNA for the CDR3 is TGTGCCAGCAGTTTAATACAGGGGGGGGCCTATGGCTACACCTTC. Encoded protein: CASSLIQGGAYGYTF.

This chain joins TRBV5-4 and TRBJ2-2, with D unresolved. There are 15 residues in the CDR3. Germline CDR1 is SGHNT and CDR2 is YYREEE (reference sequence). V shed 0 bases and J shed 2 bases, with 8 bases lying between them. CDR3 sequence: CASSLDLGNTGELFF. The CDR3 coding sequence is TGTGCCAGCAGCTTGGATCTAGGTAACACCGGGGAGCTGTTTTTT.

J is TRBJ2-5 and V is TRBV5-1, with TRBD2 matching 10 bases. Germline lookup yields CDR1 SGHRS and CDR2 YFSETQ. V was pared by 4 bases and J by 2 bases, with 8 bases of the junction left unmatched. This CDR3 is built from 16 residues. This CDR3 is CASSPGTSALQETQYF. CDR3 nucleotide sequence: TGCGCCAGCAGCCCGGGGACTAGCGCTTTACAAGAGACCCAGTACTTC.

The J gene is TRBJ2-1, the V gene TRBV6-5; 9 bases map to TRBD1. This CDR3 is built from 15 residues. Trimming took 7 bases from V and 6 from J; bases not matched to a gene: 10. From germline, CDR1 is MNHEY and CDR2 SVGAGI. The CDR3 reads CASNPLDRGPNEQFF. CDR3 DNA: TGTGCCAGCAACCCGCTGGACAGGGGACCCAATGAGCAGTTCTTC.

V is TRBV7-6 and J is TRBJ2-1, with TRBD2 as a possible D gene (6 bases). Between the trimmed V and J ends, which lost 3 bases and 2 bases, there was a span of 11 bases. Germline V CDR1 and CDR2: SGHVS, FNYEAQ. The CDR3 is 15 amino acids. The CDR3 here is CASSLFGGTYNEQFF. In DNA form, the CDR3 reads TGTGCCAGCAGCTTGTTCGGCGGGACCTACAATGAGCAGTTCTTC. Full variable domain (remainder filled in from reference TRBV7-6 and TRBJ2-1): GAGVSQSPRYKVTKRGQDVALRCDPISGHVSLYWYRQALGQGPEFLTYFNYEAQQDKSGLPNDRFSAERPEGSISTLTIQRTEQRDSAMYRCASSLFGGTYNEQFFGPGTRLTVL.

With respect to this clone: At one boundary the junction diverges from the germline segment, which might be a read error. The chain recombines TRBV7-7 with TRBJ2-2; tentative D call: TRBD2 (7 bases). The CDR3 totals 15 residues. CDR1 and CDR2 from the germline V gene are SSHAT and FNYEAQ (reference sequence). The CDR3 loop is CASSLVAGATGELFF. CDR3 nucleotides: TGTGCTAGCAGCTTAGTGGCGGGGGCTACCGGGGAGCTGTTTTTT.

This clone has a handful of counts. CDR3 protein: CASTQKEASGGTVTDTQYF. In nucleotides, the CDR3 is TGTGCCAGCACCCAAAAAGAAGCTAGCGGGGGGACCGTCACAGATACGCAGTATTTT. The V and J genes are TRBV7-9 and TRBJ2-3; 11 bases match TRBD2. CDR1 and CDR2 from the germline V gene are SEHNR and FQNEAQ (reference sequence). This CDR3 contains 19 residues. J was trimmed by 2 bases and V by 7 bases; bases with no gene match: 17.

The V and J genes are TRBV3-1 (or the pseudogene TRBV3-2) and TRBJ2-7; 7 positions agree with TRBD2. Trimming removed 5 bases from V and 6 bases from J; junction bases left unmatched: 10. The CDR3 runs 14 residues. Germline V lookup: CDR1 LGHDT, CDR2 YNNKEL (reference sequence). The CDR3 loop reads CASSGVASGVEQYF. CDR3 in DNA: TGTGCCAGCAGCGGGGTGGCTAGCGGTGTCGAGCAGTACTTC.

The chain recombines TRBV6-5 with TRBJ2-2, with a possible D match to TRBD2 (5 bases). Germline V gene sequence: CDR1 MNHEY, CDR2 SVGAGI. The CDR3 covers 15 residues. With 6 bases removed from V and 2 bases from J, the gap between germline ends came to 13 bases. The CDR3 DNA sequence: TGTGCCAGCAGGAAAGACTACGTAAACACCGGGGAGCTGTTTTTT. Translating gives CASRKDYVNTGELFF.

The J gene is TRBJ1-3, the V gene TRBV5-1; TRBD1 might be the D (6 bases). The CDR3 covers 14 residues. V lost 0 bases and J 4 bases, leaving 8 bases between the germline ends. CDR1 and CDR2 (germline): SGHRS, YFSETQ. The CDR3 protein is CASSLVGAGNTIYF. CDR3 nucleotides: TGCGCCAGCAGCTTGGTGGGGGCAGGAAACACCATATATTTT.

The rearrangement joins TRBV3-1 (or the pseudogene TRBV3-2) to TRBJ2-1; 14 positions match TRBD2. The germline V gene encodes CDR1 LGHDT and CDR2 YNNKEL (reference sequence). V dropped 2 bases and J dropped 6; count of bases not matched to a gene: 12. CDR3 size: 19 residues. This chain's CDR3 is CASSQYPGTSGSRPNEQFF. In nucleotides, the CDR3 is TGTGCCAGCAGCCAATACCCCGGGACTAGCGGGAGTCGGCCCAATGAGCAGTTCTTC.